These T cell receptor beta chains were read from a single sample in a study of cytomegalovirus exposure and HLA in healthy donors. The assay was immunoSEQ multiplex PCR, and TCRdb's table has in-frame clones only and misses some. This table has 81,000 or so clones, 70% to 80% appearing once. Material for sequencing was PBMCs. The source of these receptors is a man aged 50-60 years in good health and CMV-seropositive. Each CDR3 is given with its conserved first and last residue. The order of the fields is J gene, D gene, V gene, clone size, CDR3 DNA, CDR3 protein. The D gene is left open where the match is weak. Size is omitted from some rows. Given values are once, few, many or a class for expanded clones.

TRBJ2-7,TRBD1,TRBV18,.,TGTGCCAGCTCCGACAGGGGGCTCGCCTACGAGCAGTACTTC,CASSDRGLAYEQYF
TRBJ2-3,.,TRBV6-4,.,TGTGCCAGCAGCCTAGGGGTTGAAGATACGCAGTATTTT,CASSLGVEDTQYF
TRBJ2-7,TRBD2,TRBV4-3,.,TGCGCCAGCAGCCAAGATTCGAGGATAGCGGGATTCTACGAGCAGTACTTC,CASSQDSRIAGFYEQYF
TRBJ2-7,.,TRBV19,.,TGTGCCAGTAGGAGGCAGGGTAGAGGCGAGCAGTACTTC,CASRRQGRGEQYF
TRBJ2-2,.,TRBV7-3,.,TGTGCCAGCAGGTCTCAGGGAACCGGGGAGCTGTTTTTT,CASRSQGTGELFF
TRBJ1-1,TRBD1,TRBV27,.,TGTGCCAGCAGTTACAGGGGACAAACTGAAGCTTTCTTT,CASSYRGQTEAFF
TRBJ2-7,.,TRBV9,.,TGTGCCAGCAGGAAAGCGGGCCGAATTTTAGACTACGAGCAGTACTTC,CASRKAGRILDYEQYF
TRBJ2-5,TRBD1,TRBV29-1,.,TGCAGCGTAAACCCGACAGGGCAAGAGACCCAGTACTTC,CSVNPTGQETQYF
TRBJ2-3,TRBD2,TRBV5-6,.,TGTGCCAGCAGCCGCCGGACTAGCGGACCAGATACGCAGTATTTT,CASSRRTSGPDTQYF
TRBJ2-7,TRBD1,TRBV6-1,.,TGTGCCAGCGGGACAGGGAGGTACGAGCAGTACTTC,CASGTGRYEQYF
TRBJ2-3,TRBD2,TRBV7-2,.,TGTGCCAGCAGCTCAGGACTAGCGGGCACAGATACGCAGTATTTT,CASSSGLAGTDTQYF
TRBJ2-3,TRBD2,TRBV7-2,.,TGTGCCAGCAGCTTTAGCGGGAGCACAGATACGCAGTATTTT,CASSFSGSTDTQYF
TRBJ2-1,.,TRBV27,.,TGTGCCAGCAGTTTATTTCCCGGCTACAATGAGCAGTTCTTC,CASSLFPGYNEQFF
TRBJ2-4,TRBD2,TRBV5-4,.,TGTGCCAGCAGCCGATTACCCGGACTAGCGGGAGATCAAAACATTCAGTACTTC,CASSRLPGLAGDQNIQYF
TRBJ2-1,.,TRBV6-4,.,TGTGCCAGCAGTGAAGACGTTGGGGGGTACAATGAGCAGTTCTTC,CASSEDVGGYNEQFF
TRBJ1-1,.,TRBV4-2,.,TGTGCCAGCAGCCAAGTAAAAGGGTCCGGGGGGACTGAAGCTTTCTTT,CASSQVKGSGGTEAFF
TRBJ2-7,.,TRBV7-9,.,TGTGCCAGCAGCTTAGGGGGTAGCGGTGCCTACGAGCAGTACTTC,CASSLGGSGAYEQYF
TRBJ2-7,TRBD1,TRBV5-6,.,TGTGCCAGCAGCTTGGCGGGACAGCTCTACGAGCAGTACTTC,CASSLAGQLYEQYF
TRBJ1-1,.,TRBV11-3,.,TGTGCCAGCAGCCTAAACACTGAAGCTTTCTTT,CASSLNTEAFF
TRBJ2-5,TRBD1,TRBV6-5,.,TGTGCCAGCAGTTACGGTGGGACAGGGACAGAGACCCAGTACTTC,CASSYGGTGTETQYF
TRBJ2-7,.,TRBV7-9,.,TGTGCCAGCAGCTCGGGACTTTCCGCCTACGAGCAGTACTTC,CASSSGLSAYEQYF
TRBJ1-1,TRBD1,TRBV10-3,.,TGTGCCATCAGAGGGACAGGAGGCGTTATGAACACTGAAGCTTTCTTT,CAIRGTGGVMNTEAFF
TRBJ2-2,.,TRBV5-6,.,TGTGCCAGCAGCCCTAGTACGGTCTCCACCGGGGAGCTGTTTTTT,CASSPSTVSTGELFF
TRBJ1-1,.,TRBV2,.,TGTGCCAGCACGCGACAGGCGGACACTGAAGCTTTCTTT,CASTRQADTEAFF
TRBJ2-7,TRBD2,TRBV4-1,.,TGCGCCAGCAGCGAAAGACTAGCGGGCGGCTACGAGCAGTACTTC,CASSERLAGGYEQYF
TRBJ2-1,TRBD2,TRBV7-9,.,TGTGCCAGCAGCTTATATCCGGGACTAGCGGGAGCTCGCAATGAGCAGTTCTTC,CASSLYPGLAGARNEQFF
TRBJ1-5,.,TRBV15,once,TGTGCCACCGCAAAAGAAAGGGGGCAGCCCCAGCATTTT,CATAKERGQPQHF
TRBJ1-1,.,TRBV29-1,.,TGCAGCGTTGTCAGGGGTACTGAAGCTTTCTTT,CSVVRGTEAFF
TRBJ2-3,.,TRBV6-6,once,TGTGCCTGTTCACCCGGGACTCCAACCACAGATACGCAGTATTTT,CACSPGTPTTDTQYF
TRBJ1-2,TRBD1,TRBV30,.,TGTGCCTGGACGGGACAGGGACGTGGCTATGGCTACACCTTC,CAWTGQGRGYGYTF
TRBJ2-1,.,TRBV5-1,once,TGCGCCAGCAGCTCCACCGACAACTCCTACAATGAGCAGTTCTTC,CASSSTDNSYNEQFF
TRBJ2-5,TRBD1,TRBV29-1,.,TGCAGCGTAGGCTGGGCAGGGACAGGGCGAAGTGAGACCCAGTACTTC,CSVGWAGTGRSETQYF
TRBJ1-5,TRBD1,TRBV6-5,.,TGTGCCAGCAGGAGGACAGGGAGGAATCAGCCCCAGCATTTT,CASRRTGRNQPQHF
TRBJ2-2,.,TRBV18,once,TGTGCCAGCTCACCCAACATCGTCGACGTCGGAGGAGGGGAGCTGTTTTTT,CASSPNIVDVGGGELFF
TRBJ1-2,TRBD1,TRBV28,.,TGTGCCAGCTTTACAGGGGCCTATGGCTACACCTTC,CASFTGAYGYTF
TRBJ1-2,.,TRBV30,.,TGTGCCTGGAGTTTGGTTCGGTCAGGATTTGGCTACACCTTC,CAWSLVRSGFGYTF
TRBJ2-7,TRBD2,TRBV5-1,.,TGCGCCAGCAGCGTACCTAGCGGGAGCTACGAGCAGTACTTC,CASSVPSGSYEQYF
TRBJ2-6,.,TRBV7-9,.,TGTGCCAGCAGCTTAGTTACGCCTAGCTCTGGGGCCAACGTCCTGACTTTC,CASSLVTPSSGANVLTF
TRBJ2-7,.,TRBV9,.,TGTGCCAGCAGCGCACAGGGCGGGAGCTCCTACGAGCAGTACTTC,CASSAQGGSSYEQYF
TRBJ2-1,.,TRBV11-3,once,TGTGCCAGCAGCCCCCAACGGTTAGTAATGCAGTTCTTC,CASSPQRLVMQFF
TRBJ1-1,TRBD1,TRBV19,.,TGTGCCAGTAGTAGAACAGGGGGCACTGAAGCTTTCTTT,CASSRTGGTEAFF
TRBJ1-5,TRBD1,TRBV30,.,TGTGCCTGGAATGCTCACAGGGGAGTCGAGCCCCAGCATTTT,CAWNAHRGVEPQHF
TRBJ2-3,TRBD2,TRBV7-2,.,TGTGCCAGCAGCGCGGGACTAGCGGGTCCCCGTACGGATACGCAGTATTTT,CASSAGLAGPRTDTQYF
TRBJ1-2,TRBD1,TRBV11-3,.,TGTGCCAGCAGCTTAACAGGGGGGGTCTATGGCTACACCTTC,CASSLTGGVYGYTF